This entry lists 18 T cell receptor beta chains sequenced from one sample in a study of patients and donors after allogeneic stem cell transplantation. MiXCR was run by TCRdb on the RT-PCR reads, yielding one entry per CDR3 protein. The sample gives about 150,000 distinct CDR3 sequences, 30% to 45% of which show up once; around 50% is in the top ten. The sequenced sample was blood, either unsorted or a sorted T cell fraction (not recorded which). The receptor set was obtained from a human donor who was either an allogeneic HSCT recipient or a stem cell or donor lymphocyte infusion donor (not recorded which). It is not recorded whose cells these are; they may come from a transplant donor.

This sequence joins TRBV7-9 and TRBJ2-1; D may match TRBD1 or TRBD2 (5 bases each). This CDR3 spans 14 amino acids. CDR1 and CDR2 from the germline V gene are SEHNR and FQNEAQ (reference sequence). Trimming removed 3 bases at V and 4 bases at J, with 10 bases between. Written as DNA, the CDR3 is TGTGCCAGCAGCTTCGGGACCGCTTACAATGAGCAGTTCTTC. It translates to CASSFGTAYNEQFF.

The chain couples TRBV6-5 to TRBJ1-3, with unresolved D. The CDR3 has 15 residues. The germline CDR1 and CDR2 sequences are MNHEY and SVGAGI. V was pared by 6 bases and J by 0 bases, with 12 bases between. The CDR3, as DNA: TGTGCCAGCAGCCTCTACAACCGCTCTGGAAACACCATATATTTT. Protein: CASSLYNRSGNTIYF.

The gene calls are TRBV9 and TRBJ2-7; D is ambiguous. Germline V lookup: CDR1 SGDLS, CDR2 YYNGEE. V lost 4 bases to trimming and J lost 2 bases, with 10 bases between them. CDR3 size: 13 residues. The DNA of the CDR3 is TGTGCCAGCAGCACACTTCCCACCTACGAGCAGTACTTC. It yields the protein CASSTLPTYEQYF.

V is TRBV12-3 or TRBV12-4 and J is TRBJ1-2; 10 nucleotides match TRBD1. This CDR3 is 15 amino acids long. V gave up 1 base and J gave up 7 bases; unmatched junction bases: 6. In DNA form, the CDR3 reads TGTGCCAGCAGTTTAGGTAGACAGGGGGCGCGTGGCTACACCTTC. As protein: CASSLGRQGARGYTF.

Comments on this clonotype: At one end the junction does not follow the germline gene, possibly because of a read error. V and J are TRBV12-3 or TRBV12-4 and TRBJ1-1, with unresolved D. The CDR3 covers 13 residues. CDR3 loop: CASSLTGNPEAFF. DNA of the CDR3: TGTGCCAGCAGTTTGACGGGGAACCCTGAAGCTTTCTTT.

This clonotype was seen a single time. This chain joins TRBV5-1 and TRBJ2-1; D is uncertain. Trimming removed 4 bases at V and 3 bases at J, with 8 bases between. Germline CDR1 reads SGHRS; CDR2 reads YFSETQ. The CDR3 extends over 13 amino acids. In DNA form, the CDR3 reads TGCGCCAGCAGCCACCAACACTACAATGAGCAGTTCTTC. It yields the protein CASSHQHYNEQFF.

The V gene is TRBV12-3 or TRBV12-4, the J gene TRBJ2-1, with D tentatively TRBD1 (6 bases). The CDR3 totals 13 residues. V lost 7 bases, J lost 7 bases, and 14 bases lay in between. CDR3 protein: CASTTERGNEQFF. DNA of the CDR3: TGTGCCAGCACCACGGAGAGGGGGAATGAGCAGTTCTTC.

The chain has TRBV21-1 and TRBJ1-2; the table gives TRBD1 as D, unverified against the DNA. TRBV21-1 constitutes a pseudogene. The CDR3 sequence is 13 residues long. The CDR3 here is CASSKVLQGGYTF. The CDR3 DNA follows: TGTGCCAGCAGCAAAGTACTCCAGGGGGGCTACACCTTC.

In this sample, this clonotype is medium-sized. The chain recombines TRBV6-2 or TRBV6-3 with TRBJ2-3; the D gene is possibly TRBD2 (6 bases). The V gene lost 3 bases and the J gene lost 0 bases, with 13 bases spanning the gap. Germline V gives CDR1 MNHEY, CDR2 SVGEGT. The CDR3 runs to 16 residues. The CDR3 sequence: CASSYLGDSSTDTQYF. As DNA, the CDR3 is TGTGCCAGCAGTTATTTGGGGGACTCTAGCACAGATACGCAGTATTTT.

The J gene is TRBJ2-4, the V gene TRBV11-2; a weak D match, TRBD2 (5 bases). CDR1 and CDR2 (germline): SGHAT, FQNNGV. V gave up 11 bases and J gave up 6 bases, with 11 bases separating them. The CDR3 is 11 amino acids. CDR3 nucleotides: TGTGCCGGTCTCCGGGGAAACATTCAGTACTTC. Translated, it gives CAGLRGNIQYF.

The rearrangement joins TRBV28 to TRBJ1-6; D not certain. V lost 7 bases and J lost 9, with 10 bases in between. From germline, CDR1 is MDHEN and CDR2 SYDVKM. The CDR3 has 12 residues. This chain's CDR3 is CASNPVGSPLHF. In DNA form, the CDR3 reads TGTGCCAGCAACCCGGTGGGTTCACCCCTCCACTTT.

The rearrangement uses TRBV7-9 and TRBJ1-1; tentatively, D is TRBD1 (5 bases). Germline values: CDR1 SEHNR, CDR2 FQNEAQ (reference sequence). The CDR3 contains 14 residues. Trimming removed 8 bases from V and 1 base from J, with 14 bases in between. In DNA form, the CDR3 reads TGTGCCAGCGGAACCGGGACTGCGAACACTGAAGCTTTCTTT. It is translated as CASGTGTANTEAFF.

The chain links TRBV4-2 to TRBJ1-4; TRBD1 might be the D (5 bases). Between the trimmed V and J ends, which lost 6 bases and 4 bases, there was a span of 12 bases. Per the germline V gene, CDR1 is LGHNA and CDR2 is YNFKEQ. This CDR3 is built from 14 residues. The CDR3, as DNA: TGTGCCAGCAGGCGGGGGACTGATAATGAAAAACTGTTTTTT. Amino acids: CASRRGTDNEKLFF.

V gene TRBV6-2 or TRBV6-3 combines with J gene TRBJ2-7, with a weak D call TRBD1 (6 bases). The V and J ends lost 4 bases and 0 bases respectively, with 19 bases between them. The CDR3 has 17 residues. Germline V gene sequence: CDR1 MNHEY, CDR2 SVGEGT. CDR3 nucleotide sequence: TGTGCCAGCAGTTTTGGGCCCTTCCGGGACACCTCCTACGAGCAGTACTTC. It specifies CASSFGPFRDTSYEQYF.

The genes are TRBV20-1 and TRBJ1-5, with 7 bases lining up with TRBD1. The CDR3 consists of 14 residues. V dropped 6 bases and J dropped 3; count of bases not matched to a gene: 8. The germline V gene encodes CDR1 DFQATT and CDR2 SNEGSKA (reference sequence). The CDR3 sequence is CSARTGTANQPQHF. CDR3 in DNA: TGCAGTGCGAGGACAGGAACGGCCAATCAGCCCCAGCATTTT.

This clonotype was observed a handful of times. The chain links TRBV20-1 to TRBJ1-1; the D gene is possibly TRBD1 (5 bases). Trimming cost V 5 bases and J 5 bases, with 15 bases left between them. The CDR3 is made up of 13 amino acids. Germline V gene lookup returns CDR1 DFQATT and CDR2 SNEGSKA (reference sequence). As DNA, the CDR3 is TGCAGTGCTCGCGGGGCCTCCGGTACTGAAGCTTTCTTT. It translates to CSARGASGTEAFF.

In its sample, this clonotype was seen a few times. The chain joins TRBV20-1 to TRBJ2-4; unclear D gene. V lost 7 bases and J lost 0, with 7 bases in between. Germline V gene sequence: CDR1 DFQATT, CDR2 SNEGSKA (reference sequence). This CDR3 is 12 amino acids long. The CDR3 loop reads CSGDLAKNIQYF. CDR3 coding DNA: TGCAGTGGGGATTTAGCCAAAAACATTCAGTACTTC.

The chain joins TRBV20-1 to TRBJ1-1, with 10 bases matching TRBD1. Germline CDR1 DFQATT, CDR2 SNEGSKA (reference sequence). This CDR3 has 14 amino acids. The J segment lost 11 bases and the V segment lost 5 bases, leaving 14 bases of the junction unmatched. The CDR3 DNA reads as TGCAGTGCTGACACGGGACAGGGGTGGGGTGAGGCTTTCTTT. Its protein product is CSADTGQGWGEAFF.